This T cell receptor beta chain was sequenced for a study of blood T cell repertoires in COVID-19. About the study: PBMCs, B-cell-depleted T cells, or T cells were the source of the cDNA or gDNA that made up the material.

Libraries were prepared by immunoSEQ multiplex PCR; TCRdb keeps only in-frame clonotypes and omits some of them. The data show approximately 200,000 clones, with 88% seen just once and around 1.4% held by the top ten. This clone was counted between two and nine times. The source of this sequence is a man between 18 and 29 years old with active or convalescent COVID-19. The specimen sequenced was peripheral blood.

Here the CDR3 DNA reads TGTGCCAGTAGTCAGGGGGGACACCATAGCAATCAGCCCCAGCATTTT. Translated: CASSQGGHHSNQPQHF. The chain couples TRBV19 to TRBJ1-5; 7 bases line up with TRBD1. The germline CDR1 and CDR2 sequences are LNHDA and SQIVND (reference sequence). The CDR3 has 16 amino acids. With 5 bases clipped from V and 0 bases from J, the junction kept 7 bases outside the gene matches. Based on the CDR3 plus reference TRBV19 and TRBJ1-5, the full variable domain is DGGITQSPKYLFRKEGQNVTLSCEQNLNHDAMYWYRQDPGQGLRLIYYSQIVNDFQKGDIAEGYSVSREKKESFPLTVTSAQKNPTAFYLCASSQGGHHSNQPQHFGDGTRLSIL.